The 31 T cell receptor beta chains in this list originate from one sample, sequenced in a study of cytomegalovirus exposure and HLA in healthy donors. The PCR employed 60 Vbeta primers together with 13 Jbeta primers. Measured with immunoSEQ multiplex PCR; TCRdb has only the in-frame clones, and not every one. The data contain about 110,000 clones, approximately 80% of them singletons. The material sequenced was PBMCs. Every receptor here comes from a man in his forties or fifties in good health and CMV-seronegative.

V usage is TRBV6-5 and J usage is TRBJ2-5, with TRBD2 matching 9 bases. Germline values: CDR1 MNHEY, CDR2 SVGAGI. This CDR3 is built from 15 residues. Trimming at V came to 5 bases and at J to 2 bases, leaving 6 bases not matched to a gene. The CDR3 is CASSQMSGRQETQYF. As DNA, the CDR3 is TGTGCCAGCAGTCAAATGAGCGGGAGGCAAGAGACCCAGTACTTC.

The chain couples TRBV5-1 to TRBJ2-2; D is perhaps TRBD1 (5 bases). With 0 bases removed from V and 9 bases from J, the gap between germline ends came to 15 bases. This CDR3 has 15 amino acids. CDR1 SGHRS and CDR2 YFSETQ come from the germline V gene. CDR3 sequence reads: CASSLGGQPPRELFF. The CDR3 DNA follows: TGCGCCAGCAGCTTGGGGGGCCAACCACCCAGGGAGCTGTTTTTT.

V gene TRBV19 combines with J gene TRBJ2-3, with D tentatively TRBD1 (7 bases). The germline gives CDR1 LNHDA, CDR2 SQIVND (reference sequence). The CDR3 runs 15 residues. Trimming removed 1 base at V and 6 bases at J, with 14 bases between. The CDR3 DNA reads as TGTGCCAGTAGTATAGGACAGGGAGGAGGGGATACGCAGTATTTT. Translated, it gives CASSIGQGGGDTQYF.

Here the CDR3 DNA reads TGCGCCAGCAGCTTGGTGCGACTAGCGGGGGGGACTCAAGAGACCCAGTACTTC. This encodes CASSLVRLAGGTQETQYF. The chain couples TRBV5-1 to TRBJ2-5; 14 positions match TRBD2. V lost 0 bases, J lost 2 bases, and 6 bases stayed unmatched. Germline V lookup: CDR1 SGHRS, CDR2 YFSETQ. This CDR3 spans 18 amino acids.

The chain couples TRBV6-1 to TRBJ2-7; 7 positions agree with TRBD1. CDR3 length equals 16 residues. CDR1 and CDR2 (germline): MNHNS, SASEGT. V shed 3 bases and J 4 bases; nucleotides not matched to a gene: 12. The CDR3, as DNA: TGTGCCAGCAGTGATAAGGGTAAGGGGGCTGGTTACGAGCAGTACTTC. It translates to CASSDKGKGAGYEQYF.

J is TRBJ2-1 and V is TRBV10-3; D may be TRBD1 (5 bases). The germline V and J ends were trimmed by 3 bases and 7 bases, with 19 bases remaining between them. This CDR3 has 16 residues. CDR1 ENHRY and CDR2 SYGVKD come from the germline V gene. In DNA form, the CDR3 reads TGTGCCATCAGTGACATAAGTACAGTGGGGCGAAATGAGCAGTTCTTC. As protein: CAISDISTVGRNEQFF.

The chain links TRBV2 to TRBJ2-3, with 11 bases fitting TRBD2. The V gene's germline CDR1 is SNHLY and CDR2 FYNNEI. Trimming cost V 5 bases and J 3 bases; bases outside gene matches: 1. This CDR3 is 14 amino acids long. CDR3 loop: CASSTSGGTDTQYF. The CDR3 DNA follows: TGTGCCAGCAGTACTAGCGGGGGAACAGATACGCAGTATTTT.

The chain links TRBV28 to TRBJ1-4; tentative D call: TRBD1 (6 bases). The length of the CDR3 is 13 residues. Between the trimmed V and J ends, which lost 8 bases and 6 bases, there was a span of 13 bases. Germline lookup yields CDR1 MDHEN and CDR2 SYDVKM. CDR3 in DNA: TGTGCCAGCCAATCCCAGGGGCATGAAAAACTGTTTTTT. Its translation is CASQSQGHEKLFF.

V is TRBV29-1 and J is TRBJ1-3, with D possibly matching TRBD1 (5 bases). The CDR3 loop spans 14 amino acids. CDR1 is SQVTM and CDR2 is ANQGSEA in the germline V gene. V was cut by 3 bases and J by 0 bases, with 9 bases left in between. The CDR3 DNA reads as TGCAGCGTTGAGGCAGGGTACTCTGGAAACACCATATATTTT. This codes for CSVEAGYSGNTIYF.

This clone came up once. V and J are TRBV7-9 and TRBJ1-6, with D possibly matching TRBD1 (5 bases). The germline CDR1 and CDR2 sequences are SEHNR and FQNEAQ (reference sequence). V lost 7 bases and J 8 bases, leaving 15 bases between the germline ends. The CDR3 loop spans 14 amino acids. CDR3 protein: CASNTQARDSPLHF. The CDR3 bases are TGTGCCAGCAACACACAGGCCAGGGATTCACCCCTCCACTTT.

The chain couples TRBV6-1 to TRBJ1-1, with TRBD1 identical over 7 bases. CDR1 and CDR2 (germline): MNHNS, SASEGT. This CDR3 has 15 amino acids. The J segment lost 5 bases and the V segment lost 3 bases, leaving 9 bases of the junction unmatched. The CDR3 DNA sequence: TGTGCCAGCAGTGATGAGGGGGCGGCAGCGACTGAAGCTTTCTTT. Translation gives CASSDEGAAATEAFF.

The chain recombines TRBV10-3 with TRBJ1-1, with D possibly TRBD1 on 5 matching bases. The CDR3 has 16 amino acids. The V gene's germline CDR1 is ENHRY and CDR2 SYGVKD. Trimming shortened V by 0 bases and J by 0 bases, and 11 bases separated the two germline ends. This CDR3 reads CAISESIGGVNTEAFF. The CDR3 DNA reads TGTGCCATCAGTGAGTCGATCGGGGGGGTGAACACTGAAGCTTTCTTT.

The V and J genes are TRBV4-2 and TRBJ2-1; the D is unclear. Germline CDR1 LGHNA, CDR2 YNFKEQ. Trimming took 1 base from V and 8 from J, leaving 12 bases between them. The length of the CDR3 is 14 residues. The CDR3 spells CASSQGGAPDEQFF. CDR3 DNA sequence: TGTGCCAGCAGCCAAGGAGGTGCTCCAGATGAGCAGTTCTTC.

The V call is TRBV30, the J call TRBJ1-2; TRBD1 aligns across 8 bases. Per the germline V gene, CDR1 is GTSNPN and CDR2 is SVGIG (reference sequence). The CDR3 length is 12 residues. The CDR3 DNA reads TGTGCGGGTCACAGGGGGAACTATGGCTACACCTTC. Translation gives CAGHRGNYGYTF.

This chain joins TRBV27 and TRBJ1-1; 7 positions agree with TRBD1. There are 13 residues in the CDR3. Unmatched junction bases numbered 6, after V lost 8 bases and J lost 3 bases. Germline V CDR1 and CDR2: MNHEY, SMNVEV (reference sequence). In DNA form, the CDR3 reads TGTGCCAGCGGCGACAGGGTCGACACTGAAGCTTTCTTT. Translating gives CASGDRVDTEAFF.

The chain carries TRBV10-2 and TRBJ1-6; D call uncertain. Germline CDR1 reads WSHSY; CDR2 reads SAAADI. The V end lost 6 bases, the J end lost 4 bases, and 16 bases lay between the germline ends. The CDR3 loop spans 16 amino acids. CDR3 in amino acids: CASRFEGDQYNSPLHF. CDR3 DNA: TGCGCCAGCAGATTCGAGGGTGACCAATATAATTCACCCCTCCACTTT.

The V call is TRBV28, the J call TRBJ2-1, with 7 nucleotides matching TRBD1. The germline gives CDR1 MDHEN, CDR2 SYDVKM. The length of the CDR3 is 14 residues. The V and J ends lost 2 bases and 8 bases, in that order; junction bases with no gene match: 6. The DNA of the CDR3 is TGTGCCAGCAGTTTAAGGGGGCTTAACGATGAGCAGTTCTTC. Translated, it gives CASSLRGLNDEQFF.

The V call is TRBV28, the J call TRBJ2-2; tentative D call: TRBD2 (6 bases). From germline, CDR1 is MDHEN and CDR2 SYDVKM. The CDR3 consists of 13 residues. Trimming pared 10 bases from V and 1 base from J, leaving 10 bases between. CDR3 sequence (DNA): TGTGCCACCGGGACTGAGAACACCGGGGAGCTGTTTTTT. This encodes CATGTENTGELFF.

This clone was recorded a few times. The J gene is TRBJ2-7, the V gene TRBV11-2, with D uncertain. Germline V gene data show CDR1 as SGHAT and CDR2 as FQNNGV. The CDR3 spans 16 residues. The V and J ends lost 1 base and 4 bases respectively, with 17 bases between them. Here the CDR3 reads CASSLGGLSPGYEQYV. CDR3 DNA sequence: TGTGCCAGCAGCTTAGGTGGGCTGTCTCCCGGATACGAGCAGTACGTC.

This clone appeared once. CDR3 coding DNA: TGCGCCAGCAGCTTTTTGGAGGGGTTCAGCTCTGGAAACACCATATATTTT. This sequence encodes CASSFLEGFSSGNTIYF. The chain has TRBV5-1 and TRBJ1-3; maybe TRBD1 (5 bases). Trimming shortened V by 2 bases and J by 0 bases, and 15 bases separated the two germline ends. Germline CDR1 and CDR2: SGHRS and YFSETQ. There are 17 residues in the CDR3.

The V gene is TRBV5-1, the J gene TRBJ1-1, with D maybe TRBD1 (5 bases). Germline CDR1 and CDR2: SGHRS and YFSETQ. V lost 0 bases and J 5 bases, leaving 14 bases between the germline ends. This CDR3 comprises 15 residues. The CDR3 loop is CASSLVGRGETEAFF. The CDR3 DNA sequence: TGCGCCAGCAGCTTGGTTGGCCGGGGGGAGACTGAAGCTTTCTTT.

The V gene is TRBV27, the J gene TRBJ2-6, with TRBD1 matching over 7 bases. Trimming removed 6 bases from V and 0 bases from J; junction bases left unmatched: 5. CDR1 is MNHEY, CDR2 SMNVEV, per germline (reference sequence). The CDR3 has 16 residues. The CDR3: CASRAGTASGANVLTF. DNA for the CDR3: TGTGCCAGCAGGGCAGGGACAGCCTCTGGGGCCAACGTCCTGACTTTC.

This clone was seen a few times. J is TRBJ1-1 and V is TRBV5-1, with D unresolved. V lost 0 bases, J lost 11 bases, and 14 bases lay in between. The germline V gene encodes CDR1 SGHRS and CDR2 YFSETQ. The CDR3 is 13 residues long. The CDR3 protein is CASSLEGASEAFF. The CDR3, as DNA: TGCGCCAGCAGCTTGGAAGGCGCCTCGGAGGCTTTCTTT.

The chain combines TRBV7-5 with TRBJ1-5; the table's D gene call, TRBD1, was not cross checked with the DNA. TRBV7-5 is described as a pseudogene. This CDR3 has 16 residues. CDR3 residues: CVRSLDRGNADQPQHF. The CDR3 region has the DNA TGTGTCAGAAGCTTAGACAGGGGTAACGCTGATCAGCCCCAGCATTTT.

In its sample, this clone was seen a few times. A junction end diverges from the germline sequence, so it may reflect a read error. V and J are TRBV4-1 and TRBJ2-6; a weak D match, TRBD1 (6 bases). Per germline, CDR1 MGHRA and CDR2 YSYEKL. The CDR3 consists of 17 residues. The CDR3 DNA sequence: TGCGCCAGCAGCCTCGCGTCCGAGGGTAAGGGGGTCAACGTCCTGACTTTC. Residues: CASSLASEGKGVNVLTF.

This sequence joins TRBV5-1 and TRBJ2-1; the D gene is possibly TRBD1 (7 bases). The CDR3 is made up of 15 amino acids. Germline V lookup: CDR1 SGHRS, CDR2 YFSETQ. The V end lost 4 bases, the J end lost 13 bases, and 24 bases lay between the germline ends. The CDR3 DNA is TGCGCCAGCAGCCCAACCAGGGGGGCACCTACTTATCAGTTCTTC. Protein product: CASSPTRGAPTYQFF.

The J gene is TRBJ1-5, the V gene TRBV5-6; 10 positions match TRBD1. This CDR3 region has 15 residues. Per germline, CDR1 SGHDT and CDR2 YYEEEE. With 3 bases clipped from V and 6 bases from J, the junction kept 6 bases outside the gene matches. The CDR3 protein is CASSSGTGDGQPQHF. CDR3 coding DNA: TGTGCCAGCAGCTCCGGGACAGGGGACGGTCAGCCCCAGCATTTT.

This clone was counted a single time. The J gene is TRBJ1-2, the V gene TRBV6-5, with TRBD1 identical over 8 bases. The V gene end was trimmed by 5 bases and the J gene end by 7 bases; junction bases not matched to a gene: 9. The germline CDR1 and CDR2 sequences are MNHEY and SVGAGI. This CDR3 is 14 amino acids long. The CDR3 is CASSDLSRGLGYTF. The CDR3 nucleotides are TGTGCCAGCAGTGATCTCAGCAGGGGGCTTGGCTACACCTTC.

Here the CDR3 reads CASSLRGSSGANVLTF. CDR3 nucleotides: TGTGCCAGCAGCCTTCGGGGGAGCTCTGGGGCCAACGTCCTGACTTTC. J is TRBJ2-6 and V is TRBV11-2, with a possible D match to TRBD2 (6 bases). The V end was cut by 5 bases, the J end by 0 bases, with 11 bases between. Germline V lookup: CDR1 SGHAT, CDR2 FQNNGV. The CDR3 is 16 amino acids.

The chain carries TRBV9 and TRBJ1-6, with TRBD1 matching 8 bases. The CDR3 has 15 residues. Trimming cost V 0 bases and J 7 bases; bases outside gene matches: 3. Per germline, CDR1 SGDLS and CDR2 YYNGEE. The CDR3 DNA sequence: TGTGCCAGCAGCGTAGGTGGGACAGGAAATTCACCCCTCCACTTT. This sequence encodes CASSVGGTGNSPLHF. Full variable domain (rest looked up from reference TRBV9 and TRBJ1-6): DSGVTQTPKHLITATGQRVTLRCSPRSGDLSVYWYQQSLDQGLQFLIQYYNGEERAKGNILERFSAQQFPDLHSELNLSSLELGDSALYFCASSVGGTGNSPLHFGNGTRLTVT.

This clone was detected a few times. This chain links TRBV9 with TRBJ2-3; D unresolved. V dropped 1 base and J dropped 4 bases, with 7 bases sitting between them. The CDR3 sequence is 13 residues long. The V gene's germline CDR1 is SGDLS and CDR2 YYNGEE. The CDR3: CASSVTGSDTQYF. The CDR3 DNA reads as TGTGCCAGCAGCGTAACTGGTTCAGATACGCAGTATTTT.